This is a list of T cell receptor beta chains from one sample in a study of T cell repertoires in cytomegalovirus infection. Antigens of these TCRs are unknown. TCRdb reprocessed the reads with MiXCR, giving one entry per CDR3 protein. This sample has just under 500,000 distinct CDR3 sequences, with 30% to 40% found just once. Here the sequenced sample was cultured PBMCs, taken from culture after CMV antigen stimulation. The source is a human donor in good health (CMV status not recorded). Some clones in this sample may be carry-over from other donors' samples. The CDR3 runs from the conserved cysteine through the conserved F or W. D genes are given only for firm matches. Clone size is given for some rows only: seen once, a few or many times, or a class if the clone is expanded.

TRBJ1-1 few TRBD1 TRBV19 CASSIGDRDPEAFF TGTGCCAGTAGTATCGGGGACAGGGACCCTGAAGCTTTCTTT
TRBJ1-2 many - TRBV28 CASTVDDGDYGYTF TGTGCCAGCACCGTAGACGACGGAGACTATGGCTACACCTTC
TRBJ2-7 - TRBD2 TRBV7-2 CAISNPPGGVSYEQYF TGTGCCATCTCGAATCCACCGGGAGGCGTATCCTACGAGCAGTACTTC
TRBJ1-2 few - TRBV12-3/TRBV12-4 CASSGTPQVYGYTF TGTGCCAGCAGCGGGACACCCCAAGTCTATGGCTACACCTTC
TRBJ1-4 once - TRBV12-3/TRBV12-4 CASAAATNEKLFF TGTGCCAGCGCGGCAGCAACTAATGAAAAACTGTTTTTT
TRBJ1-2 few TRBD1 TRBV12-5 CASGLGRQGGYGYTF TGTGCTAGTGGTTTGGGACGACAGGGTGGGTATGGCTACACCTTC
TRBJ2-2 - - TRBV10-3 CANRDSNTGELFF TGTGCCAACCGGGACTCTAACACCGGGGAGCTGTTTTTT
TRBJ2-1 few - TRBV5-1 CASSSQGPEQFF TGCGCCAGCAGCTCACAAGGTCCTGAGCAGTTCTTC
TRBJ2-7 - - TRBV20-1 CSATRAGAYEQYF TGCAGTGCTACCAGGGCAGGAGCCTACGAGCAGTACTTC
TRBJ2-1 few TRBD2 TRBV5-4 CASSQLAGHSYNEQFF TGTGCCAGCAGCCAGCTAGCGGGACATTCCTACAATGAGCAGTTCTTC
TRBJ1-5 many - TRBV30 CAWRSGPHSNQPQHF TGTGCCTGGAGGTCGGGGCCCCATAGCAATCAGCCCCAGCATTTT
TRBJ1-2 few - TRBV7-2 CASSDLTGVDGYTF TGTGCCAGCAGCGACTTGACAGGAGTGGATGGCTACACCTTC
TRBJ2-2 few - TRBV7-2 CASSLTLGATGELFF TGTGCCAGCAGCTTAACTCTCGGGGCCACCGGGGAGCTGTTTTTT
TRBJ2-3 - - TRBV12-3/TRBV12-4 CASSDLRGPTDTQYF TGTGCCAGCAGTGACCTTCGGGGACCCACAGATACGCAGTATTTT
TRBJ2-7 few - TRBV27 CASRITGASYEQYF TGTGCCAGCAGAATTACAGGTGCCTCCTACGAGCAGTACTTC
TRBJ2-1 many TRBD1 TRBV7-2 CASSPGQGSDEQFF TGTGCCAGCAGCCCCGGACAGGGGTCGGATGAGCAGTTCTTC
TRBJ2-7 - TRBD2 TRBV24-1 CATRGGRDVVGEQYF TGTGCCACCAGGGGCGGGAGAGATGTTGTCGGCGAGCAGTACTTC
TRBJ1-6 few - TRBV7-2 CASSLENFNNSPLHF TGTGCCAGCAGCTTAGAAAACTTCAATAATTCACCCCTCCACTTT
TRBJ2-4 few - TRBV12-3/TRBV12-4 CASSFRAKNIQYF TGTGCCAGCAGTTTTCGCGCCAAAAACATTCAGTACTTC
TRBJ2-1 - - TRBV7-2 CASSLAGSVNEQFF TGTGCCAGCAGCTTAGCGGGGTCCGTCAATGAGCAGTTCTTC
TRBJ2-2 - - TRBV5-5 CASSPIADYANTGELFF TGTGCCAGCAGCCCTATTGCGGACTACGCGAACACCGGGGAGCTGTTTTTT
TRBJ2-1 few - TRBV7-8 CASSLPGTPRYLDNEQFF TGTGCCAGCAGCCTACCTGGGACTCCCCGGTATCTGGACAATGAGCAGTTCTTC
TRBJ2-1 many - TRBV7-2 CASSSDPKVYNEQFF TGTGCCAGCAGCTCGGACCCAAAGGTATACAATGAGCAGTTCTTC
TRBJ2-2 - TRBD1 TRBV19 CASTSGQERNTGELFF TGTGCCAGCACTTCAGGACAGGAGAGGAACACCGGGGAGCTGTTTTTT
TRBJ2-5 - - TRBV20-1 CSANFKGGQETQYF TGCAGTGCTAATTTTAAGGGGGGCCAAGAGACCCAGTACTTC
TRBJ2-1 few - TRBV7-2 CASSLVSGGSYNEQFF TGTGCCAGCAGCTTAGTTTCCGGAGGGTCGTACAATGAGCAGTTCTTC
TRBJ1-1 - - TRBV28 CASAPPGSEAFF TGTGCCAGCGCCCCCCCGGGTAGTGAAGCTTTCTTT
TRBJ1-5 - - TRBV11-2 CASSLEGSMMPQHF TGTGCCAGCAGCTTAGAGGGCAGTATGATGCCCCAGCATTTT
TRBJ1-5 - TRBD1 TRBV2 CASSEGWKDRHQPQHF TGTGCCAGCAGTGAGGGTTGGAAGGACAGGCATCAGCCCCAGCATTTT
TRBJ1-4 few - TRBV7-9 CASSSITDEKLFF TGTGCCAGCAGCTCAATAACAGATGAAAAACTGTTTTTT
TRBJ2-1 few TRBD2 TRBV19 CASRPGLAYNEQFF TGTGCCAGTAGGCCGGGACTAGCCTACAATGAGCAGTTCTTC
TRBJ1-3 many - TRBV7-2 CASNQGRSGNTIYF TGTGCCAGCAACCAAGGGAGGTCTGGAAACACCATATATTTT
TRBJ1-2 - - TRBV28 CASSPGSSRYGYTF TGTGCCAGCAGTCCGGGGTCTTCCCGCTATGGCTACACCTTC
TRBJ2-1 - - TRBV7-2 CASSRPGRRSSYNEQFF TGTGCCAGCAGCCGCCCGGGACGTAGAAGCTCCTACAATGAGCAGTTCTTC
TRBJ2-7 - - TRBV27 CASRRTRRNEQYF TGTGCCAGCAGGCGGACAAGGAGGAACGAGCAGTACTTC
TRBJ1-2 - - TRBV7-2 CASSFTPTVQLYGYTF TGTGCCAGCAGCTTTACCCCGACAGTCCAACTCTATGGCTACACCTTC
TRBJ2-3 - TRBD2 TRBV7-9 CASISLLAGITDTQYF TGTGCCAGCATCTCCCTACTAGCGGGGATCACAGATACGCAGTATTTT
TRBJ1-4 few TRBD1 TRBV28 CASRNTGTANEKLFF TGTGCCAGCAGAAATACCGGGACAGCTAATGAAAAACTGTTTTTT
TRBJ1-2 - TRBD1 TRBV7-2 CASSYRTGGTGYTF TGTGCCAGCAGCTATAGGACAGGGGGGACAGGCTACACCTTC
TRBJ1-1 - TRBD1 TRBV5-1 CASTWAGGTEAFF TGCGCCAGCACCTGGGCAGGGGGGACTGAAGCTTTCTTT
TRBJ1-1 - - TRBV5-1 CASSNRDPTEAFF TGCGCCAGCAGCAACCGGGACCCCACTGAAGCTTTCTTT
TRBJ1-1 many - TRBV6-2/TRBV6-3 CASSYSITAIEAFF TGTGCCAGCAGTTACTCGATAACAGCGATTGAAGCTTTCTTT
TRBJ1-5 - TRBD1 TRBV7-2 CANSFDRGINQPQHF TGTGCCAACAGCTTTGACAGGGGGATCAATCAGCCCCAGCATTTT
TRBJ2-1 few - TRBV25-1 CASSEGLGLYNEQFF TGTGCCAGCAGTGAAGGTTTGGGGCTTTACAATGAGCAGTTCTTC
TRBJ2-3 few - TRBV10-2 CASIDESTDTQYF TGCGCCAGCATCGACGAGAGCACAGATACGCAGTATTTT
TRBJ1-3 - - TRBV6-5 CASSYSSGTGNTIYF TGTGCCAGCAGTTACTCTTCAGGGACTGGAAACACCATATATTTT
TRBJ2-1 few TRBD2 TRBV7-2 CASSFGTSGRDEQFF TGTGCCAGCAGTTTCGGGACTAGCGGGAGAGATGAGCAGTTCTTC
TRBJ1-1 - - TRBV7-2 CASSVQTGPFTEAFF TGTGCCAGCAGCGTTCAAACAGGGCCCTTCACTGAAGCTTTCTTT
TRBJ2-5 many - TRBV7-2 CASSRWGQAGPKETQYF TGTGCCAGCAGCAGGTGGGGACAAGCGGGACCTAAAGAGACCCAGTACTTC
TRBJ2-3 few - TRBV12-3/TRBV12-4 CASNPRDESTDTQYF TGTGCCAGCAATCCTCGGGACGAGAGCACAGATACGCAGTATTTT
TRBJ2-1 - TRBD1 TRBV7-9 CASSLQGAVRNEQFF TGTGCCAGCAGCCTACAGGGGGCCGTTCGGAATGAGCAGTTCTTC